This TCR beta chain originates from a study of CD8+CD57+ T cells in acquired aplastic anemia. Background on the study: Quantities of DNA derived from sorted CD4+ and CD8+ cells averaged approximately 3 ug. Mean read depth for CD4+ cells from healthy donors was around 11 million.

According to the study, genomic DNA was the template for TCR beta VDJ and CDR3 profiling. TCRdb re-analysed the reads in MiXCR, keeping a single row per CDR3 protein. The sample carries about 210,000 distinct CDR3 sequences, under 65% recorded once. CDR1 and CDR2 from the germline V gene are SGHRS and YFSETQ. This CDR3 is 12 amino acids long. With regard to this clonotype: Antigen unknown. An end of the junction does not agree with germline; a read error may underlie this.

Study conclusions and caveats: The same twenty-nine CD8+ CDR3 sequences occurred in patients and in controls. For CD8+ Simpson's diversity, patients and controls showed no significant difference.

The chain recombines TRBV5-1 with TRBJ1-1; unclear D gene. The TCR sequence derives from a human donor in good health. What was sequenced was sorted CD4+, CD8+, or CD8+CD57+ T cells (not recorded which) from PBMCs. CDR3 sequence reads: CASSVQATEAFF. The CDR3 DNA reads TGTGCCAGCAGCGTTCAGGCAACTGAAGCTTTCTTT.